This entry lists 32 T cell receptor beta chains sequenced from one sample in a study of T cell changes during pregnancy in multiple sclerosis. Produced via immunoSEQ multiplex PCR; TCRdb's table is partial and in-frame only. The sample holds tens of thousands of clones, 90% seen once. The source was peripheral blood, collected in the third trimester of pregnancy. Receptors were obtained from a female donor in good health, enrolled as a control in a pregnancy study.

This chain links TRBV5-1 with TRBJ2-5, with D possibly TRBD2 on 6 matching bases. CDR3 length equals 15 residues. Germline V gives CDR1 SGHRS, CDR2 YFSETQ. V lost 0 bases and J 2 bases, leaving 11 bases between the germline ends. The CDR3 DNA reads TGCGCCAGCAGCTTGGGCCTAGCGCGGCAAGAGACCCAGTACTTC. Translation gives CASSLGLARQETQYF.

V is TRBV9 and J is TRBJ2-7; D possibly corresponds to TRBD1 (6 bases). The V gene's germline CDR1 is SGDLS and CDR2 YYNGEE. The V gene lost 0 bases and the J gene lost 12 bases, with 16 bases spanning the gap. This CDR3 region has 13 residues. The CDR3 sequence: CASSVEVTGNLYF. The CDR3 coding sequence is TGTGCCAGCAGCGTAGAGGTGACAGGTAATCTGTACTTC.

V is TRBV4-1 and J is TRBJ2-6, with 9 positions matching TRBD1. V was clipped by 4 bases and J by 0 bases; unmatched bases: 7. CDR1 is MGHRA, CDR2 YSYEKL, per germline. The CDR3 is 18 residues long. CDR3 in amino acids: CASSPWTGAPSGANVLTF. The CDR3 bases are TGCGCCAGCAGCCCCTGGACAGGGGCCCCCTCTGGGGCCAACGTCCTGACTTTC.

V usage is TRBV5-4 and J usage is TRBJ2-7; D is perhaps TRBD1 (6 bases). This CDR3 is 14 amino acids long. Germline values: CDR1 SGHNT, CDR2 YYREEE (reference sequence). V lost 4 bases, J lost 0 bases, and 11 bases lay in between. This chain's CDR3 is CASSATGTSYEQYF. Written as DNA, the CDR3 is TGTGCCAGCAGCGCTACAGGGACCTCCTACGAGCAGTACTTC.

The chain uses TRBV15 and TRBJ2-7; TRBD1 is a possible D gene (6 bases). Between the trimmed V and J ends, which lost 9 bases and 0 bases, there was a span of 12 bases. Germline V gene data show CDR1 as LNHNV and CDR2 as YYDKDF (reference sequence). The CDR3 covers 13 residues. This chain's CDR3 is CATQMDSSYEQYF. In DNA form, the CDR3 reads TGTGCCACTCAGATGGACAGCTCCTACGAGCAGTACTTC.

The rearrangement uses TRBV30 and TRBJ1-1; 7 bases agree with TRBD1. The CDR3 contains 11 residues. V dropped 4 bases and J dropped 7; count of bases not matched to a gene: 3. The V gene's germline CDR1 is GTSNPN and CDR2 SVGIG (reference sequence). The CDR3 DNA is TGTGCCTGGAAGGGGGCCATTGAAGCTTTCTTT. Protein: CAWKGAIEAFF. The complete variable domain, with remaining parts taken from reference TRBV30 and TRBJ1-1, reads SQTIHQWPATLVQPVGSPLSLECTVEGTSNPNLYWYRQAAGRGLQLLFYSVGIGQISSEVPQNLSASRPQDRQFILSSKKLLLSDSGFYLCAWKGAIEAFFGQGTRLTVV.

The rearrangement joins TRBV9 to TRBJ1-2; TRBD1 matches at 9 bases. With V trimmed by 4 bases and J by 10 bases, 14 bases remained unmatched. Germline V gene data show CDR1 as SGDLS and CDR2 as YYNGEE. The CDR3 is 15 residues long. CDR3 bases: TGTGCCAGCAGCCCCAGACAGGGGGTATCTATCGACTACACCTTC. Translating it yields CASSPRQGVSIDYTF.

This chain links TRBV4-3 with TRBJ2-5, with D possibly being TRBD2 (7 bases). V gave up 5 bases and J gave up 4 bases, with 20 bases separating them. This CDR3 spans 16 amino acids. Germline V gives CDR1 LGHNA, CDR2 YSLEER. CDR3 DNA: TGCGCCAGCAGCGTCGGCGGCGGGGGCTATGGAGAGACCCAGTACTTC. This encodes CASSVGGGGYGETQYF.

The chain links TRBV27 to TRBJ1-5; D may be TRBD1 (6 bases). The V end lost 8 bases, the J end lost 1 base, and 15 bases lay between the germline ends. The CDR3 is made up of 15 amino acids. CDR1 is MNHEY, CDR2 SMNVEV, per germline (reference sequence). This CDR3 reads CASRERGGSNQPQHF. The CDR3 DNA sequence: TGTGCCAGCCGGGAACGGGGGGGCAGCAATCAGCCCCAGCATTTT.

This sequence joins TRBV7-9 and TRBJ1-2, with 9 bases that match TRBD1. The CDR3 runs 14 residues. Trimming removed 5 bases from V and 6 bases from J; junction bases left unmatched: 7. CDR1 is SEHNR and CDR2 is FQNEAQ in the germline V gene (reference sequence). The CDR3 loop is CASSQSGTGHGYTF. DNA for the CDR3: TGTGCCAGCAGCCAATCCGGGACAGGGCATGGCTACACCTTC.

J is TRBJ2-5 and V is TRBV5-1, with 9 positions matching TRBD1. Trimming at V came to 0 bases and at J to 3 bases, leaving 6 bases not matched to a gene. CDR3 length: 16 residues. The germline CDR1 and CDR2 sequences are SGHRS and YFSETQ. The CDR3 protein is CASSLAEGQGKETQYF. The CDR3 nucleotides are TGCGCCAGCAGCTTGGCCGAGGGACAGGGTAAAGAGACCCAGTACTTC.

V and J are TRBV11-3 and TRBJ2-7; D perhaps matches TRBD1 (6 bases). V was clipped by 5 bases and J by 5 bases, with 13 bases between them. The CDR3 is 13 residues long. Germline assignment: CDR1 SGHNT and CDR2 YENEEA. CDR3 nucleotides: TGTGCCAGCAGCCCATTGACAGGAAACGAGCAGTACTTC. Amino acids: CASSPLTGNEQYF.

V is TRBV6-5 and J is TRBJ1-1; TRBD1 is a possible D gene (5 bases). The V gene lost 6 bases and the J gene lost 5 bases, with 19 bases spanning the gap. Per germline, CDR1 MNHEY and CDR2 SVGAGI. The CDR3 runs 15 residues. The CDR3, as DNA: TGTGCCAGCAGCCGTACCCAGGGAGGAGGGACTGAAGCTTTCTTT. This sequence encodes CASSRTQGGGTEAFF.

Written as DNA, the CDR3 is TGTGCCAGCAGTTACAAGGACAGGGGTCTCTATGGCTACACCTTC. Translation gives CASSYKDRGLYGYTF. This chain connects TRBV6-5 to TRBJ1-2; 9 bases match TRBD1. The CDR3 spans 15 residues. With V trimmed by 2 bases and J by 4 bases, 5 bases remained unmatched. The germline gives CDR1 MNHEY, CDR2 SVGAGI.

V and J are TRBV18 and TRBJ1-1, with TRBD1 matching over 10 bases. There are 14 residues in the CDR3. CDR1 and CDR2 (germline): KGHSH, LQKENI. The junction had 2 bases not matched to a gene; V was cut back by 2 bases and J by 5 bases. CDR3 sequence: CASSPGQGGTEAFF. DNA of the CDR3: TGTGCCAGCTCACCAGGACAGGGGGGAACTGAAGCTTTCTTT.

The chain couples TRBV5-1 to TRBJ2-7, with 11 bases that match TRBD2. Trimming cost V 4 bases and J 2 bases; bases outside gene matches: 8. The CDR3 is made up of 16 amino acids. Germline V CDR1 and CDR2: SGHRS, YFSETQ. This CDR3 is CASSPPTSGAAYEQYF. CDR3 sequence (DNA): TGCGCCAGCAGCCCCCCGACTAGCGGGGCGGCCTACGAGCAGTACTTC.

The chain carries TRBV6-5 and TRBJ1-1; TRBD1 agrees at 9 bases. The V gene end was trimmed by 6 bases and the J gene end by 4 bases; junction bases not matched to a gene: 9. The germline gives CDR1 MNHEY, CDR2 SVGAGI. The CDR3 is 15 residues long. This chain's CDR3 is CASRPTGGGGTEAFF. As DNA, the CDR3 is TGTGCCAGCAGGCCGACAGGGGGAGGGGGCACTGAAGCTTTCTTT.

V gene TRBV4-2 combines with J gene TRBJ2-1; D might be TRBD1 (6 bases). Germline V lookup: CDR1 LGHNA, CDR2 YNFKEQ. The CDR3 sequence is 17 residues long. V lost 0 bases and J lost 4, with 16 bases in between. The CDR3 region is CASSQEGTMGSYNEQFF. The CDR3 DNA reads as TGTGCCAGCAGCCAAGAGGGGACAATGGGGTCGTACAATGAGCAGTTCTTC.

This chain uses TRBV4-3 with TRBJ2-7, with TRBD2 matching 7 bases. Unmatched junction bases numbered 4, after V lost 0 bases and J lost 2 bases. This CDR3 is built from 15 residues. Per the germline V gene, CDR1 is LGHNA and CDR2 is YSLEER. CDR3 bases: TGCGCCAGCAGCCAAGAGGGGGGGGTAGCCTACGAGCAGTACTTC. As protein: CASSQEGGVAYEQYF.

V is TRBV5-6 and J is TRBJ1-1, with D possibly being TRBD1 (5 bases). The CDR3 runs to 14 residues. Trimming took 1 base from V and 5 from J, leaving 12 bases between them. In germline, CDR1 is SGHDT, CDR2 YYEEEE. The CDR3 protein is CASSLPAGMTEAFF. In DNA form, the CDR3 reads TGTGCCAGCAGCTTGCCGGCAGGGATGACTGAAGCTTTCTTT.

In nucleotides, the CDR3 is TGTGCCAGCAGAGCCCGACTAGGGCGGGAGGGAGGTGAGCAGTTCTTC. This sequence encodes CASRARLGREGGEQFF. The V gene is TRBV2, the J gene TRBJ2-1, with 9 bases fitting TRBD2. J was trimmed by 9 bases and V by 6 bases; bases with no gene match: 15. In germline, CDR1 is SNHLY, CDR2 FYNNEI. The CDR3 spans 16 residues.

The rearrangement links TRBV19 to TRBJ2-3; a weak D match, TRBD2 (6 bases). Germline loops: CDR1 LNHDA, CDR2 SQIVND (reference sequence). The CDR3 is 16 residues long. V lost 6 bases, J lost 0 bases, and 16 bases lay in between. The CDR3 loop reads CASRGGEITSTDTQYF. In nucleotides, the CDR3 is TGTGCCAGTAGGGGCGGGGAGATCACTAGCACAGATACGCAGTATTTT.

The chain combines TRBV28 with TRBJ2-5; D possibly corresponds to TRBD2 (7 bases). Trimming took 2 bases from V and 5 from J, leaving 9 bases between them. Germline V lookup: CDR1 MDHEN, CDR2 SYDVKM. This CDR3 has 13 amino acids. CDR3 sequence: CASSLGGAETQYF. DNA of the CDR3: TGTGCCAGCAGTTTAGGGGGGGCCGAGACCCAGTACTTC.

The chain joins TRBV5-4 to TRBJ2-1; the match to TRBD2 covers 13 bases. After removal of 0 bases from V and 11 bases from J, the junction contained 8 bases not matched to a gene. Per the germline V gene, CDR1 is SGHNT and CDR2 is YYREEE (reference sequence). This CDR3 has 16 residues. The CDR3 loop reads CASSLAAGLAGMQQFF. In DNA form, the CDR3 reads TGTGCCAGCAGCTTGGCTGCGGGACTAGCGGGAATGCAGCAGTTCTTC. Combining the CDR3 with reference TRBV5-4 and TRBJ2-1 gives the whole variable domain ETGVTQSPTHLIKTRGQQVTLRCSSQSGHNTVSWYQQALGQGPQFIFQYYREEENGRGNFPPRFSGLQFPNYSSELNVNALELDDSALYLCASSLAAGLAGMQQFFGPGTRLTVL.

The rearrangement uses TRBV6-1 and TRBJ1-5; 8 bases agree with TRBD1. J gave up 4 bases and V 10 bases, and 12 bases lay outside the gene matches. Germline CDR1 reads MNHNS; CDR2 reads SASEGT. CDR3 size: 15 residues. The CDR3 protein is CATAWTGIGNQPQHF. The CDR3 region has the DNA TGTGCCACCGCTTGGACAGGGATAGGAAATCAGCCCCAGCATTTT.

The chain links TRBV5-1 to TRBJ1-1; D possibly corresponds to TRBD1 (6 bases). The CDR3 spans 13 residues. The germline V gene encodes CDR1 SGHRS and CDR2 YFSETQ. V lost 4 bases and J 1 base, leaving 8 bases between the germline ends. Here the CDR3 reads CASSVGQNTEAFF. CDR3 in DNA: TGCGCCAGCAGCGTGGGACAGAACACTGAAGCTTTCTTT.

The chain is built from TRBV6-5 and TRBJ1-6, with 7 bases matching TRBD1. CDR1 and CDR2 from the germline V gene are MNHEY and SVGAGI. The CDR3 extends over 13 amino acids. V trimming: 11 bases; J trimming: 10 bases; junction bases outside the gene matches: 11. Here the CDR3 DNA reads TGTGCCGCGGTGGACAGGCGGGGCTCACCCCTCCACTTT. Translated: CAAVDRRGSPLHF.

V gene TRBV6-1 combines with J gene TRBJ1-3; TRBD1 is a possible D gene (5 bases). The CDR3 is 15 amino acids. The V gene's germline CDR1 is MNHNS and CDR2 SASEGT. V dropped 3 bases and J dropped 2 bases, with 11 bases sitting between them. The CDR3 sequence is CASSEWGSPGNTIYF. CDR3 nucleotides: TGTGCCAGCAGTGAGTGGGGCTCTCCTGGAAACACCATATATTTT.

This chain uses TRBV4-2 with TRBJ1-2, with 8 positions matching TRBD1. The junction had 3 bases not matched to a gene; V was cut back by 5 bases and J by 7 bases. The V gene's germline CDR1 is LGHNA and CDR2 YNFKEQ. CDR3 length: 12 residues. This chain's CDR3 is CASSGQGTGYTF. The DNA for the CDR3 is TGTGCCAGCAGCGGACAGGGCACTGGCTACACCTTC.

This rearrangement joins TRBV7-8 to TRBJ2-3; 7 bases align to TRBD2. Losses at the gene ends were 8 bases for V and 8 bases for J; bases not matched to a gene: 13. CDR3 length equals 14 residues. Looked up from germline, CDR1 is SGHVS and CDR2 is FQNEAQ. CDR3 region: CASQGLQLVVTQYF. CDR3 sequence (DNA): TGTGCCAGCCAGGGACTACAACTGGTCGTTACGCAGTATTTT.

The genes are TRBV5-6 and TRBJ2-1; no reliable D call. V lost 0 bases to trimming and J lost 7 bases, with 14 bases between them. CDR1 is SGHDT and CDR2 is YYEEEE in the germline V gene. The CDR3 consists of 15 residues. CDR3 loop: CASSLGLELYNEQFF. Here the CDR3 DNA reads TGTGCCAGCAGCTTGGGTCTAGAACTCTATAATGAGCAGTTCTTC.

This clone appeared once. The chain couples TRBV2 to TRBJ2-7; 9 bases fit TRBD1. The CDR3 covers 14 residues. J gave up 4 bases and V 4 bases, and 5 bases lay outside the gene matches. Germline CDR1 reads SNHLY; CDR2 reads FYNNEI. CDR3 sequence: CASSARTGAYEQYF. In nucleotides, the CDR3 is TGTGCCAGCAGTGCCCGGACAGGGGCATACGAGCAGTACTTC.